This TCR beta chain is drawn from a study of tumour-infiltrating T cells in Burkitt lymphoma. The CDR3 loop spans 15 amino acids. In germline, CDR1 is SGHNT, CDR2 YYREEE (reference sequence). Germline trimming cut 4 bases from V and 6 bases from J; bases unmatched to any gene: 6. The assay was immunoSEQ multiplex PCR, and TCRdb's table has in-frame clones only and misses some. The profile shows 14,000 or so clones, 30% of them singletons. V and J are TRBV5-4 and TRBJ2-1, with 11 positions matching TRBD2. What was sequenced was tumor tissue. This TCR was recovered from a human donor with diffuse large B-cell lymphoma. CDR3 amino acids: CASSVGLADSNEQFF. CDR3 DNA sequence: TGTGCCAGCAGCGTGGGACTAGCGGATTCCAATGAGCAGTTCTTC.